This T cell receptor beta chain was captured by sequencing in a study of cytomegalovirus exposure and HLA in healthy donors (TCRdb year 2017). With respect to the entire study: An earlier analysis of roughly 500 of the donors reported 250 to 300 Gb of sequence data and 117 million unique TCR beta sequences from 190 million or so T cells. Roughly 300 gigabases of sequencing data and tens of millions of unique TCR sequences were included in an early release covering around 600 HLA-typed donors. Among the roughly 410 genotyped donors, around 81% belonged to the genetic ancestry cluster associated with self-reported Caucasian donors. The study was designed to test whether signatures of past pathogen exposure could be identified by cataloging public T cell receptors. The study profiled the T cell repertoires of hundreds of subjects by immunosequencing and related them to cytomegalovirus serostatus. Besides the first cohort of roughly 700 subjects, a separate validation cohort made up of roughly 130 different subjects was used. To predict cytomegalovirus infection status, the study combined high-throughput TCR immunosequencing, statistical association of individual TCRs with disease status, and machine learning. In a later analysis, previously published TCR beta repertoires from fewer than 750 donors were re-analyzed and high-resolution HLA genotyping was added so that TCR occurrence patterns could be studied. Rather than using new phenotypic data, the later analysis identified candidate immune exposures from TCR beta sequences and from how often those sequences occurred across donors. In an earlier analysis of a few hundred of the donors, high-throughput TCR beta sequencing was used to judge whether each TCR beta V gene segment behaved as functional or pseudogenic. Alongside the repertoire data, information on donor age, sex, ethnicity and CMV serostatus was compiled. A later genetic analysis took genome-wide SNP genotypes for about 65% of the 666 donors and used that subset as a discovery cohort. Every discovery cohort repertoire had been produced on one sequencing platform. HLA typing covered class I and class II loci at four-digit resolution. Typing coverage varied by locus: about 620-640 donors for A, B, C, DRB1 and DQB1; approximately 500 for DQA1; around 570 for DPA1; 450 to 480 for DPB1. About five DR-DQ haplotypes were treated as single units for association and clustering because of strong linkage in the cohort. Among approximately 370 genotyped donors of the cohort, an average of approximately 220,000 unique TCR beta nucleotide sequences was sequenced per donor, of which approximately 18% were non-productive. What the research found in general, with its limitations: Compared with equally common non-associated chains, HLA-associated TCR beta chains in a later analysis were more clonally expanded and had lower generation probabilities. A further reported finding was that TCR beta sequences accurately predicted the HLA-A and HLA-B alleles for most subjects in the first cohort. Sequencing depth was assumed to be roughly uniform across donors in the presence/absence analyses, though that assumption may not hold. Three of the identified cytomegalovirus-associated TCR beta chains were confirmed in vitro to be specific for cytomegalovirus antigens. In both the original and validation cohorts, the classifier was reported to diagnose cytomegalovirus status with high specificity and sensitivity. A group of highly shared sequence variants was considered likely to be a technical artifact of the sequencing pipeline. The only immune exposure information available for the cohort was CMV serostatus. In an earlier analysis of several hundred of the donors, most TCR beta V segments were observed in productive rearrangements about 87% or about 30% of the time, broadly matching IMGT annotations. In this cohort, only TCR beta chains were sequenced, and detectable features were limited by the absence of alpha or paired-chain data. According to a later analysis, parvovirus B19, influenza, CMV and Epstein-Barr virus appeared linked to several top co-occurrence clusters. The authors suggested that the approach could potentially be extended to other disease states and immunological phenotypes. In the study, 164 TCR beta chains were listed as associated with cytomegalovirus. In a later analysis, 16,951 TCR beta sequences were associated with specific HLA alleles at a false discovery rate of 0.05. The earlier analysis of about 600 of the donors excluded seventeen rarely observed V segments, including chromosome 9 orphons, because counts were too low. Because some donors lacked HLA typing at each locus, the association tests relied only on the typed subset. Linkage disequilibrium might explain the correlated functional status among segregating V segments, but an unknown experimental factor could not be excluded. Most CMV-associated TCR beta chains appeared to be HLA-restricted in a later analysis, and the HLA associations seemed to be driven largely by CMV exposure. Some IMGT-functional V segments, including TRBV6-2 and TRBV6-3, could not be told apart with the 87-base-pair reads, so those segments were excluded. Strong co-occurrence of HLA alleles, especially DR and DQ, made assigning TCR associations to individual alleles difficult. In a later genetic analysis, fewer N-insertions in productive TCRs were reported among donors in an Asian-associated ancestry cluster than the approximately 670-donor mean. A later analysis found that TCR association rates varied across HLA loci, with DRB1 alleles showing the most associated TCRs and HLA-C alleles the fewest. While some public TCRs were present in many individuals, most TCR sequences turned up only very rarely across donors. In a later genetic analysis, a missense DCLRE1C variant was associated with V-gene and J-gene trimming of TCR beta chains, and the association was replicated in an independent cohort.

Concerning this clone itself: Its antigen remains unidentified.

The cohort was made up of around 720 healthy bone marrow donors. At the time of sampling, all cohort members were nominally healthy, though unrecorded immune exposures were likely present. The donor tested CMV seronegative, placing the donor among the 350 or so seronegative members of the cohort. A peripheral blood sample was provided by each donor, and peripheral blood mononuclear cells were used for TCR beta sequencing. Genomic DNA extraction from the blood cell samples was performed with the Qiagen DNeasy Blood Extraction Kit. CDR1 and CDR2 were assigned from the germline V gene as MRHNA and SNTAGT. Its CDR3 holds 15 amino acids, cysteine through phenylalanine. Just the 45-base CDR3 DNA is kept, in frame starting at base 1. The V end gives up 5 bases and the J end 6 bases, leaving 7 bases in the junction not matched to a gene. Receptor libraries were prepared by the immunoSEQ multiplex PCR assay. For the multiplex PCR, a mixture combining 60 forward primers for TCR Vbeta segments and 13 reverse primers for TCR Jbeta segments was used. A multiplex PCR assay on genomic DNA amplified the CDR3 region of rearranged TCR beta genes. On the Illumina HiSeq System, the amplified TCR beta libraries were sequenced as 87-base-pair reads. Regarding the original processing steps: A later analysis counted about 80 million unique TCR beta chains across the 666 repertoires, and around 9.9 million of these chains were shared by at least two donors. To remove PCR and sequencing errors, raw reads were error-corrected and collapsed into unique sequences using a nearest-neighbor algorithm that merged closely related sequences. V, D and J gene segments were assigned by aligning CDR3 sequences to IMGT reference sequences. Each retained sequence needed at least a six-nucleotide match to both a V gene segment and a J gene segment. A rearrangement was called productive if the CDR3 had no stop codons and remained in frame with V and J, and every other rearrangement was called non-productive. CDR3 was defined according to IMGT convention as the region running from the second conserved V-encoded cysteine to the conserved J-encoded phenylalanine. In an earlier analysis of approximately 500 of the donors, sequences lacking an unambiguous match to a single V gene segment were excluded. In an earlier analysis of some 590 of the donors, a V segment was called functional when productive rearrangements were above 56.7%, and segregating when the standard deviation between donors exceeded 5%. A statistical classification framework was built for diagnosing cytomegalovirus status from the catalog of TCR beta chain sequences. A later analysis assigned V and J genes by comparing TCR nucleotide sequences with IMGT/GENE-DB human TR gene sequences. Using the TCRdist pipeline, a later analysis assigned CDR3 sequences along with most-parsimonious VDJ recombination scenarios. In a later analysis, each TCR beta chain was defined by its CDR3 amino acid sequence together with its V-gene family, and reads lacking a unique V-gene family were excluded. A later analysis removed roughly 590 highly shared, low-generation-probability nucleotide sequences to deal with suspected cross-contamination and a sequencing artifact. In a later analysis, a clonal expansion index was calculated for each public chain from normalized within-repertoire ranks of inferred template counts. In a later analysis, generation probabilities were computed using a VDJ recombination model fitted to out-of-frame rearrangements, and the results were checked against IGoR. Hypergeometric tests were used in a later analysis to score TCR-TCR, TCR-HLA and TCR-CMV co-occurrence, with a repertoire-size bias correction applied to the TCR pairs. In a later analysis, false discovery rates were estimated by permuting HLA or CMV assignments 20 times. In a later analysis, co-occurring TCRs were grouped with DBSCAN, and TCRdist sequence similarity was added when clustering was performed within HLA-allele-positive subsets. For co-occurrence clustering, repertoires with fewer than 30,000 or more than 120,000 public chains were excluded, along with four or five repertoires with anomalous nucleotide sharing. TCRdb limited this immuneACCESS table to in-frame rearrangements with V and J called. A share of clones is missing; checked studies link under half to unresolved V genes, and the rest is unexplained. For V, J and clone size, that table is used; D and trimming come from the DNA. The table held for this sample gives around 150,000 clones. The top ten clones comprise roughly 2% of the sample.

The rearranged segments are TRBV6-4 and TRBJ2-1, with 10 middle bases fitting TRBD2. Sequenced material: PBMCs. The TCR was taken from a man aged 25-40 years in good health and CMV-seronegative. The CDR3 region reads CASSPGTSEGNEQFF. The DNA is TGTGCCAGCAGTCCCGGGACTAGCGAAGGCAATGAGCAGTTCTTC.